The entry that follows covers one T cell receptor (beta chain) sequence. This record comes from a study of CD8 T cells in Susac syndrome. The CDR3 has 16 amino acids. With 6 bases removed from V and 2 bases from J, the gap between germline ends came to 18 bases. The germline V gene encodes CDR1 SGHDT and CDR2 YYEEEE. Random hexamers were used to reverse transcribe roughly 0.45 to 1 ug of RNA. TCRdb processed the immunoSEQ multiplex PCR reads anew with MiXCR; each CDR3 protein has one entry. The sample has about 200,000 distinct CDR3 sequences, more than 90% seen once. V usage is TRBV5-6 and J usage is TRBJ2-1; D perhaps matches TRBD2 (5 bases). The source material was CD4+ T cells from PBMCs. The receptor was derived from a human donor with multiple sclerosis. CDR3 nucleotides: TGTGCCAGCACCCCCAAACCGGGGAGAGCCTACAATGAGCAGTTCTTC. This encodes CASTPKPGRAYNEQFF.